The next 29 T cell receptor beta chains were all read from a single sample in a study of control samples from healthy donors and cancer patients. Method: immunoSEQ multiplex PCR; TCRdb's copy keeps in-frame clones and lacks some. The table has tens of thousands of clones, nearly 90% seen once. Sequencing was performed on blood. These receptors were taken from a man aged 45-65 years in good health.

The genes are TRBV24-1 and TRBJ2-1; D not resolved. V lost 3 bases and J 13 bases, leaving 9 bases between the germline ends. Germline values: CDR1 KGHDR, CDR2 SFDVKD. The CDR3 is 11 residues long. The CDR3 nucleotides read TGTGCCACCAGTGATGAACGGTTTCAGTTCTTC. Translating gives CATSDERFQFF.

Points on this clone: The same CDR3 can be traced to other DNA sequences in this sample. The gene calls are TRBV18 and TRBJ1-2, with D maybe TRBD1 (5 bases). CDR3 length equals 15 residues. The V gene lost 0 bases and the J gene lost 3 bases, with 11 bases spanning the gap. Germline assignment: CDR1 KGHSH and CDR2 LQKENI. CDR3 DNA sequence: TGTGCCAGCTCACCACCGACGGGGCGCGACTATGGCTACACCTTC. Amino acid sequence: CASSPPTGRDYGYTF.

This chain links TRBV24-1 with TRBJ2-3; TRBD2 agrees at 7 bases. Trimming took 5 bases from V and 1 from J; bases not matched to a gene: 5. This CDR3 spans 15 amino acids. Germline-derived CDR1 and CDR2 are KGHDR and SFDVKD. CDR3 sequence (DNA): TGTGCCACCAGTGCCAGCGGGGTGCGCACAGATACGCAGTATTTT. This encodes CATSASGVRTDTQYF.

V gene TRBV2 combines with J gene TRBJ1-2; 10 positions match TRBD1. V lost 7 bases, J lost 4 bases, and 9 bases stayed unmatched. The CDR3 length is 15 residues. Germline CDR1 and CDR2: SNHLY and FYNNEI. The DNA of the CDR3 is TGTGCCAGCATTAAGACAGGGGGCGCTGGCTATGGCTACACCTTC. This translates into CASIKTGGAGYGYTF.

CDR3 coding DNA: TGTGCCAGCAGCTTGGGCAGGGCCTCGGGAAACACCATATATTTT. Amino acids: CASSLGRASGNTIYF. This chain connects TRBV5-6 to TRBJ1-3, with a tentative D call TRBD1 (5 bases). Germline assignment: CDR1 SGHDT and CDR2 YYEEEE. Trimming left V 0 bases short and J 4 bases short, with 11 bases between. The CDR3 spans 15 residues.

This rearrangement joins TRBV5-1 to TRBJ1-1, with 8 bases lining up with TRBD1. CDR1 is SGHRS and CDR2 is YFSETQ in the germline V gene. V shed 3 bases and J 1 base; nucleotides not matched to a gene: 2. There are 14 residues in the CDR3. The CDR3 protein is CASSSQGGNTEAFF. CDR3 coding DNA: TGCGCCAGCAGCTCACAGGGGGGGAACACTGAAGCTTTCTTT.

The rearrangement joins TRBV12-3 or TRBV12-4 to TRBJ1-1; D not certain. V gave up 5 bases and J gave up 8 bases, with 9 bases separating them. This CDR3 contains 11 residues. CDR3 loop: CASSGPAEAFF. For the CDR3, the DNA is TGTGCCAGCAGTGGACCCGCGGAAGCTTTCTTT.

The chain couples TRBV6-5 to TRBJ2-5; D is uncertain. The germline V and J ends were trimmed by 6 bases and 5 bases, with 13 bases remaining between them. Germline lookup yields CDR1 MNHEY and CDR2 SVGAGI. This CDR3 is 13 amino acids long. In DNA form, the CDR3 reads TGTGCCAGCAGCATGACACTGGGCGAGACCCAGTACTTC. Amino acids: CASSMTLGETQYF.

This chain links TRBV11-2 with TRBJ1-1; D call uncertain. The CDR3 contains 15 residues. V was trimmed by 0 bases and J by 0 bases, leaving 8 bases between them. In germline, CDR1 is SGHAT, CDR2 FQNNGV. The CDR3 DNA is TGTGCCAGCAGCTTAGAGTTAATCATGAACACTGAAGCTTTCTTT. This sequence encodes CASSLELIMNTEAFF.

The chain links TRBV11-2 to TRBJ1-2, with 7 bases lining up with TRBD1. The CDR3 contains 16 residues. CDR1 is SGHAT and CDR2 is FQNNGV in the germline V gene. V shed 5 bases and J 4 bases; nucleotides not matched to a gene: 13. The CDR3 nucleotides are TGTGCCAGCAGCCCACCAGAGACAGGGTCTCGCTATGGCTACACCTTC. Translating gives CASSPPETGSRYGYTF.

The rearrangement links TRBV11-2 to TRBJ1-3; D not certain. Germline V lookup: CDR1 SGHAT, CDR2 FQNNGV. V dropped 2 bases and J dropped 0 bases, with 8 bases sitting between them. The length of the CDR3 is 15 residues. For the CDR3, the DNA is TGTGCCAGCAGCTTACTGACGGCCTCTGGAAACACCATATATTTT. Protein product: CASSLLTASGNTIYF.

The chain couples TRBV11-3 to TRBJ2-1; D not resolved. This CDR3 has 17 amino acids. The germline CDR1 and CDR2 sequences are SGHNT and YENEEA. Trimming took 2 bases from V and 0 from J, leaving 14 bases between them. As DNA, the CDR3 is TGTGCCAGCAGCTTATTCACGGGCTGGAGCTCCTACAATGAGCAGTTCTTC. Translation: CASSLFTGWSSYNEQFF.

V is TRBV12-3 or TRBV12-4 and J is TRBJ1-3, with a possible D match to TRBD1 (5 bases). V gave up 3 bases and J gave up 5 bases, with 8 bases separating them. This CDR3 comprises 13 residues. This CDR3 is CASSFGGRNTIYF. The CDR3, as DNA: TGTGCCAGCAGTTTTGGGGGTAGAAACACCATATATTTT.

This chain links TRBV10-1 with TRBJ2-1; TRBD1 agrees at 11 bases. The germline V gene encodes CDR1 WNHNN and CDR2 SYGVQD (reference sequence). Germline trimming cut 5 bases from V and 4 bases from J; bases unmatched to any gene: 7. This CDR3 has 16 amino acids. The CDR3 reads CASSSPGTGGYNEQFF. The CDR3 nucleotides are TGCGCCAGCAGTTCCCCGGGGACAGGGGGTTACAATGAGCAGTTCTTC.

The rearrangement uses TRBV5-1 and TRBJ2-1, with D unresolved. Germline values: CDR1 SGHRS, CDR2 YFSETQ. There are 12 residues in the CDR3. V was pared by 0 bases and J by 10 bases, with 8 bases between. CDR3 DNA: TGCGCCAGCAGCTTGGAGGCCGGGGAGCAGTTCTTC. Amino acids: CASSLEAGEQFF.

This clone was seen only once. The chain joins TRBV3-1 (or the pseudogene TRBV3-2) to TRBJ2-1, with D possibly matching TRBD1 (6 bases). V lost 1 base, J lost 10 bases, and 20 bases lay in between. Germline CDR1 LGHDT, CDR2 YNNKEL (reference sequence). The CDR3 runs 16 residues. The chain's CDR3 is CASSQVERQGQGEQFF. As DNA, the CDR3 is TGTGCCAGCAGCCAAGTTGAAAGGCAGGGGCAGGGAGAGCAGTTCTTC.

The genes are TRBV9 and TRBJ1-3; the D gene is possibly TRBD1 (5 bases). This CDR3 region has 20 residues. Germline CDR1 and CDR2: SGDLS and YYNGEE. V lost 4 bases and J 4 bases, leaving 30 bases between the germline ends. The chain's CDR3 is CASSSPGTSFPRLSGNTIYF. The CDR3 DNA is TGTGCCAGCAGCTCACCCGGGACTTCTTTCCCCAGATTATCCGGAAACACCATATATTTT. Full variable domain (remainder filled in from reference TRBV9 and TRBJ1-3): DSGVTQTPKHLITATGQRVTLRCSPRSGDLSVYWYQQSLDQGLQFLIQYYNGEERAKGNILERFSAQQFPDLHSELNLSSLELGDSALYFCASSSPGTSFPRLSGNTIYFGEGSWLTVV.

The sample holds one count of this clone. This chain links TRBV6-5 with TRBJ1-3; tentatively, D is TRBD1 (5 bases). There are 14 residues in the CDR3. Trimming pared 6 bases from V and 0 bases from J, leaving 9 bases between. Germline CDR1 is MNHEY and CDR2 is SVGAGI. The DNA for the CDR3 is TGTGCCAGCAGGCCCAGGGCCTCTGGAAACACCATATATTTT. It encodes CASRPRASGNTIYF.

CDR3 region: CASSAGTGVDQPQHF. The CDR3, as DNA: TGCGCCAGCAGCGCCGGGACAGGGGTTGATCAGCCCCAGCATTTT. The chain is built from TRBV5-1 and TRBJ1-5; 10 positions agree with TRBD1. This CDR3 is 15 amino acids long. J lost 5 bases, V lost 4 bases, and 6 bases had no gene match. The germline V gene encodes CDR1 SGHRS and CDR2 YFSETQ.

The rearrangement links TRBV7-2 to TRBJ1-4; 9 bases match TRBD1. CDR1 is SGHTA and CDR2 is FQGNSA in the germline V gene. The CDR3 spans 14 residues. The V segment lost 5 bases and the J segment 3 bases; nucleotides outside the gene matches: 1. In nucleotides, the CDR3 is TGTGCCAGCAGCCGGACAGGGGCTAATGAAAAACTGTTTTTT. Translating it yields CASSRTGANEKLFF.

J is TRBJ1-1 and V is TRBV25-1, with a weak D call TRBD1 (6 bases). Germline V gene sequence: CDR1 MGHDK, CDR2 SYGVNS. This CDR3 spans 13 amino acids. Trimming stripped 6 bases from V and 1 base from J, with 9 bases between. CDR3 bases: TGTGCCAGCAGGTCGACAGGGAACACTGAAGCTTTCTTT. Translating it yields CASRSTGNTEAFF.

Only a few counts were recorded for this clone. V usage is TRBV30 and J usage is TRBJ2-2; TRBD1 or TRBD2 may be the D gene (6 bases each). Trimming removed 0 bases from V and 7 bases from J, with 12 bases in between. Germline V gene data show CDR1 as GTSNPN and CDR2 as SVGIG (reference sequence). CDR3 length equals 14 residues. This CDR3 reads CAWSVRGHGGELFF. CDR3 coding DNA: TGTGCCTGGAGTGTACGGGGGCATGGCGGGGAGCTGTTTTTT.

This chain joins TRBV6-4 and TRBJ1-2; D is perhaps TRBD1 (6 bases). The CDR3 length is 16 residues. The germline CDR1 and CDR2 sequences are MRHNA and SNTAGT. Trimming pared 2 bases from V and 4 bases from J, leaving 17 bases between. Here the CDR3 DNA reads TGTGCCAGCAGTGACCCGCACGACAGGATCTTCTATGGCTACACCTTC. Translating it yields CASSDPHDRIFYGYTF.

The chain uses TRBV9 and TRBJ1-2; D might be TRBD1 (5 bases). The V gene lost 4 bases and the J gene lost 4 bases, with 11 bases spanning the gap. Germline V gene lookup returns CDR1 SGDLS and CDR2 YYNGEE. CDR3 length: 13 amino acids. DNA for the CDR3: TGTGCCAGCAGCCCGGGGGGGGGCTATGGCTACACCTTC. The encoded protein is CASSPGGGYGYTF.

The genes are TRBV5-4 and TRBJ1-1; D is undetermined. From germline, CDR1 is SGHNT and CDR2 YYREEE (reference sequence). The CDR3 is 16 amino acids. The V gene lost 0 bases and the J gene lost 3 bases, with 15 bases spanning the gap. The CDR3, as DNA: TGTGCCAGCAGCTTGGGTTCCGGGTGGATATACACTGAAGCTTTCTTT. Translating gives CASSLGSGWIYTEAFF.

The V gene is TRBV5-1, the J gene TRBJ1-3; D unclear. Trimming stripped 4 bases from V and 0 bases from J, with 5 bases between. The CDR3 loop spans 13 amino acids. Germline V CDR1 and CDR2: SGHRS, YFSETQ. CDR3 sequence reads: CASSGGSGNTIYF. CDR3 coding DNA: TGCGCCAGCAGCGGAGGCTCTGGAAACACCATATATTTT.

The V gene is TRBV6-4, the J gene TRBJ1-1; possible D gene TRBD1, 6 bases. The V end lost 6 bases, the J end lost 8 bases, and 10 bases lay between the germline ends. The V gene's germline CDR1 is MRHNA and CDR2 SNTAGT. The CDR3 is made up of 11 amino acids. CDR3 region: CASRSDSEAFF. The CDR3, as DNA: TGTGCCAGCAGATCGGACAGCGAAGCTTTCTTT.

Note on this clone: This CDR3 is also generated by other DNA sequences in the sample. The rearrangement links TRBV10-3 to TRBJ2-1; TRBD2 matches 9 bases. V lost 2 bases and J lost 2; bases outside the gene matches: 10. This CDR3 region has 18 residues. Germline CDR1 reads ENHRY; CDR2 reads SYGVKD. The CDR3 sequence is CAISEKGRGGGAYNEQFF. The CDR3 nucleotides are TGTGCCATCAGTGAGAAGGGGCGGGGGGGCGGCGCCTACAATGAGCAGTTCTTC.

The V call is TRBV29-1, the J call TRBJ1-1, with D perhaps matching TRBD1 (6 bases). The CDR3 sequence is 11 residues long. Germline V gives CDR1 SQVTM, CDR2 ANQGSEA. The V end lost 5 bases, the J end lost 8 bases, and 12 bases lay between the germline ends. The CDR3 region has the DNA TGCAGCGTTCGGGCAGGGGTGGAAGCTTTCTTT. Protein: CSVRAGVEAFF.